The text below deals with one T cell receptor (beta chain). Its antigen remains unidentified. CDR1 and CDR2 from the germline V gene are KGHDR and SFDVKD. There are 15 residues in the CDR3. V lost 4 bases and J lost 8; bases outside the gene matches: 3. The data stem from a study of CD8 T cells in Susac syndrome. Study-wide findings and caveats: Susac-specific public clones were found in total CD8+ and CD8+ TEMRA repertoires, numbering around 16 and five, respectively. CD8+ clonal expansion in Susac peaked in TEMRA cells and active patients.

When the RNA was reverse transcribed, random hexamers were used with an input of about 0.5 to 1 ug. Amplification of the TCR beta CDR3 was carried out by immunoSEQ multiplex PCR, which spanned a total of 54 Vbeta and 13 Jbeta segments. Each CDR3 protein gets one entry after TCRdb re-called the immunoSEQ multiplex PCR reads with MiXCR. The sample includes 80,000 to 90,000 distinct CDR3 sequences, 85% to 95% of them seen just once. The diagnostic criteria for definite or probable disease, as recently defined, were met by the patients with Susac syndrome. Specimen: CD8+ T cells from PBMCs. The clonotype was recovered from a human donor with Susac syndrome. The gene calls are TRBV24-1 and TRBJ2-1; TRBD2 agrees at 14 bases. CDR3 bases: TGTGCCACCAGTGAGGGACTAGCGGGAGCCCATGAGCAGTTCTTC. Its protein product is CATSEGLAGAHEQFF.